This T cell receptor beta chain was recorded in a study of early T cells in non-severe SARS-CoV-2 infection. As for the study in general: The sequenced material was bulk RNA from unsorted whole blood, and its chains were unpaired. Study conclusions and caveats: VDJdb matching favored anti-spike CD8 responses, missing private and CD4 specificities.

Individual cDNA molecules each received unique molecular identifiers attached to them. TCRdb passed the 5' RACE reads through MiXCR, listing each CDR3 protein once. The repertoire holds under 90,000 distinct CDR3 sequences, with 13% as singletons. Trimming left V 3 bases short and J 10 bases short, with 16 bases between. The germline CDR1 and CDR2 sequences are MNHEY and SMNVEV (reference sequence). The CDR3 contains 13 residues. This clonotype was observed many times. Its antigen remains unknown. The TCR was taken from an adult who was a healthcare worker with PCR-confirmed SARS-CoV-2 infection or an uninfected control (not recorded which). The chain couples TRBV27 to TRBJ2-7; D not resolved. The specimen was whole blood. The CDR3 nucleotides read TGTGCCAGCAGTTTGTCCCCTCCTCTTCGTCAGTACTTC. Translated, it gives CASSLSPPLRQYF.